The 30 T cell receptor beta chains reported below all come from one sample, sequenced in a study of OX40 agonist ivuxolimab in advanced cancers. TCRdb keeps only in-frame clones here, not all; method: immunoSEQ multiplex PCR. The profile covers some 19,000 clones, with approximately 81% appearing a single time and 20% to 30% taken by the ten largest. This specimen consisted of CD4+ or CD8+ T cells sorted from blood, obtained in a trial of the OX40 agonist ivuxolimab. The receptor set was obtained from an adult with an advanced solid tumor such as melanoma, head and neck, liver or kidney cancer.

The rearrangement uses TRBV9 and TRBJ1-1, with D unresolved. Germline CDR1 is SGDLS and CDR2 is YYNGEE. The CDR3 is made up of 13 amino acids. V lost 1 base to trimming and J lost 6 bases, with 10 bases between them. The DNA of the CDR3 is TGTGCCAGCAGCGTACTTGGCGGCCCTGAAGCTTTCTTT. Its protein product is CASSVLGGPEAFF.

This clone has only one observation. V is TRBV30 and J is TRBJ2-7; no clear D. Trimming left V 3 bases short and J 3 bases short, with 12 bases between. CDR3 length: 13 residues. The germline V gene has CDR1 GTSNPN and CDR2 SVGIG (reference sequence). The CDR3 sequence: CAWSFGTFYEQYF. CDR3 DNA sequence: TGTGCCTGGAGCTTCGGAACCTTCTACGAGCAGTACTTC.

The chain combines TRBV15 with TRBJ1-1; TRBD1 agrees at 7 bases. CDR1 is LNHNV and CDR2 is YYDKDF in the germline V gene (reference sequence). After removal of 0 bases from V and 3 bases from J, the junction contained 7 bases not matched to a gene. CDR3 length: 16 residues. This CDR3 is CATSRDRGLGDTEAFF. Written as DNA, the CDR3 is TGTGCCACCAGCAGAGATAGGGGGCTCGGCGACACTGAAGCTTTCTTT.

For the CDR3, the DNA is TGTGCCAGCAGTTTGTCAGGGGATGGTCTTTACGAGCAGTACTTC. This encodes CASSLSGDGLYEQYF. The chain has TRBV27 and TRBJ2-7; tentatively, D is TRBD1 (6 bases). Germline lookup yields CDR1 MNHEY and CDR2 SMNVEV (reference sequence). The CDR3 runs 15 residues. V was trimmed by 3 bases and J by 4 bases, leaving 16 bases between them.

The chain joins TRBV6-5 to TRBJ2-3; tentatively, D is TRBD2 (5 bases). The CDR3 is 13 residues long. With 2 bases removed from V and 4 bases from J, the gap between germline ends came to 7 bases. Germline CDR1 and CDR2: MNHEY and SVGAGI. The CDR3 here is CASSYGGSDTQYF. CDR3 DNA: TGTGCCAGCAGTTACGGCGGGTCAGATACGCAGTATTTT.

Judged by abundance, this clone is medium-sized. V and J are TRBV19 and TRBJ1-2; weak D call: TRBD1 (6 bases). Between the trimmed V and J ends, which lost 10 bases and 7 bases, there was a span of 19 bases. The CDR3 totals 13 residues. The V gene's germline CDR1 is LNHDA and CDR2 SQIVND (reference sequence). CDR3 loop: CATESWGPGGYTF. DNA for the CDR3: TGTGCCACCGAAAGCTGGGGGCCGGGTGGCTACACCTTC.

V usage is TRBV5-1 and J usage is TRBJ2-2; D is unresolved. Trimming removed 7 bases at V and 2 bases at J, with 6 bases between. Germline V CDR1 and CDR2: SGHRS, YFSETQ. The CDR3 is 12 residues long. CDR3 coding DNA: TGCGCCAGCGTCGGAAACACCGGGGAGCTGTTTTTT. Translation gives CASVGNTGELFF.

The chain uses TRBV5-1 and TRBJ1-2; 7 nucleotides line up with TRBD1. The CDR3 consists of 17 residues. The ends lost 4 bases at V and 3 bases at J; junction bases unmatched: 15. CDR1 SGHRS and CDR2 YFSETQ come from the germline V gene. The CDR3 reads CASSLSGTASVHYGYTF. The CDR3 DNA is TGCGCCAGCAGCCTCTCCGGGACAGCTTCGGTGCACTATGGCTACACCTTC.

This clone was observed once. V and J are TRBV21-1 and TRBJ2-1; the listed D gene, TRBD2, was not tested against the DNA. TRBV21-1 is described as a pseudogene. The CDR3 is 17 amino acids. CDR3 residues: CASSKGGAGGSCNEQFF. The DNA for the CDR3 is TGTGCCAGCAGCAAAGGTGGGGCGGGAGGGTCTTGCAATGAGCAGTTCTTC.

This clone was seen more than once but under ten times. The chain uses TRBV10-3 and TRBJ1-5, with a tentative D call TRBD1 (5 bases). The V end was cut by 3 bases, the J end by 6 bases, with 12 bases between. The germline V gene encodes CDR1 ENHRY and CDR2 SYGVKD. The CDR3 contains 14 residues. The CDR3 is CAISEGVPPQPQHF. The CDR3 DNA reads TGTGCCATCAGTGAAGGGGTACCACCTCAGCCCCAGCATTTT.

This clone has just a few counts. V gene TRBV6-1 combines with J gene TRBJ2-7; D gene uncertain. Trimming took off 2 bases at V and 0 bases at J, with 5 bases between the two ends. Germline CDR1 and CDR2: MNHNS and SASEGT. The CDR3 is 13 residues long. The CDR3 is CASSEKGSYEQYF. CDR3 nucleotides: TGTGCCAGCAGTGAAAAGGGCTCCTACGAGCAGTACTTC.

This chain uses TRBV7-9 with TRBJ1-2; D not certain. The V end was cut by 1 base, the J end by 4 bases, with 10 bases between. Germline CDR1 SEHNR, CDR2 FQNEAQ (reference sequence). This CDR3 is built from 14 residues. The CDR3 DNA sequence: TGTGCCAGCAGCTTAGGGGCACTTTCCTATGGCTACACCTTC. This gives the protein CASSLGALSYGYTF.

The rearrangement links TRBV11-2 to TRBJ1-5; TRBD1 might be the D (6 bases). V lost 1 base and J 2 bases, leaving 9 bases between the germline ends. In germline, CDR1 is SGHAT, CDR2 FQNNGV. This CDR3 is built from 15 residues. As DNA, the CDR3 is TGTGCCAGCAGCTTAGTACAGGGCCGCAATCAGCCCCAGCATTTT. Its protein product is CASSLVQGRNQPQHF.

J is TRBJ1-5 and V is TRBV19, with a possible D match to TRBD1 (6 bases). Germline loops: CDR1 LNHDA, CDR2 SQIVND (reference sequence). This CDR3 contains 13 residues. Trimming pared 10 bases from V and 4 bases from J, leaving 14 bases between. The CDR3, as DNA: TGTGCCACAAACAGGGTGCCTAATCAGCCCCAGCATTTT. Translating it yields CATNRVPNQPQHF.

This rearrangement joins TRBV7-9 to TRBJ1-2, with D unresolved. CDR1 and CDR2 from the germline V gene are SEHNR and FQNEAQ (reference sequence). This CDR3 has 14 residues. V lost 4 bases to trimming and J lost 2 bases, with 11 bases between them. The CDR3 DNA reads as TGTGCCAGCAGCTCAATATATAGCAACTATGGCTACACCTTC. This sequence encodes CASSSIYSNYGYTF.

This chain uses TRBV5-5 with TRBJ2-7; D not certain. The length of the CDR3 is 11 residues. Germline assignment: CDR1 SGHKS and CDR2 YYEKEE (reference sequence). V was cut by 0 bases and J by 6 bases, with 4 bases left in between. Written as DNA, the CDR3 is TGTGCCAGCAGCTTGGGGGGCGAGCAGTACTTC. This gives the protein CASSLGGEQYF.

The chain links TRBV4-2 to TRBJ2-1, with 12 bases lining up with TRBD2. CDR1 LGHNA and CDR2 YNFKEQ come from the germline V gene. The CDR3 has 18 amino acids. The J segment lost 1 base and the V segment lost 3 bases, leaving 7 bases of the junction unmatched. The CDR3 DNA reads TGTGCCAGCAGCCAGACTAGCGGGAGTGCTTCGTCCTACAATGAGCAGTTCTTC. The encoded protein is CASSQTSGSASSYNEQFF.

In DNA form, the CDR3 reads TGTGCCAGCAGGGCAGGGGGGGCATACGAGCAGTACTTC. Encoded protein: CASRAGGAYEQYF. The chain employs TRBV13 and TRBJ2-7, with D perhaps being TRBD1 or TRBD2 (7 bases each). V was trimmed by 6 bases and J by 4 bases, leaving 13 bases between them. Germline-derived CDR1 and CDR2 are PRHDT and FYEKMQ (reference sequence). The CDR3 has 13 residues.

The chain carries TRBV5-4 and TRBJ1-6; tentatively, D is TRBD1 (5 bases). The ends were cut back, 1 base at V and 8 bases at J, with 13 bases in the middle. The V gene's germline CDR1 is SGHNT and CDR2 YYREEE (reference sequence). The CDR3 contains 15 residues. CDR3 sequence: CASSLTGTEDSPLHF. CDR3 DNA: TGTGCCAGCAGCTTGACAGGCACGGAGGATTCACCCCTCCACTTT.

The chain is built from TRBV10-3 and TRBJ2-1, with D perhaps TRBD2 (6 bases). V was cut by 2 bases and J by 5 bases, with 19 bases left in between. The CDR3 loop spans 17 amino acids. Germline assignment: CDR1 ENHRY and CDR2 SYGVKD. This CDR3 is CAISEGVRATRNNEQFF. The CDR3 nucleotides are TGTGCCATCAGTGAGGGCGTGAGAGCGACTAGGAACAATGAGCAGTTCTTC.

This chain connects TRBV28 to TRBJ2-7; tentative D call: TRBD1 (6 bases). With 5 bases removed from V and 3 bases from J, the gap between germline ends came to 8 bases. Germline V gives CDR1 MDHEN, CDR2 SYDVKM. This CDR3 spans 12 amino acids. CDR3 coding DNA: TGTGCCAGCAGTCCGGACAGCTACGAGCAGTACTTC. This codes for CASSPDSYEQYF.

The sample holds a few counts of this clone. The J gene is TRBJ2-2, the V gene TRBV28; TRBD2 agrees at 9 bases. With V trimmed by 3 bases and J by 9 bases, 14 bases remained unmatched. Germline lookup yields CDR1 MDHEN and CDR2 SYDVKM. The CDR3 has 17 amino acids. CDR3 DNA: TGTGCCAGCAGTTTTTGGGCTAGCGGGAAGAGGGTCAGGGAGCTGTTTTTT. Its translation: CASSFWASGKRVRELFF.

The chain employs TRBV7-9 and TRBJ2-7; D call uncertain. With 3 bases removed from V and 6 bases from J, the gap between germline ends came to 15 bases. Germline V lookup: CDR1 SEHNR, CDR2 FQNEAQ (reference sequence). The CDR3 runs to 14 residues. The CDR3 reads CASSFTVTGFEQYF. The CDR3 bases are TGTGCCAGCAGCTTTACGGTCACCGGGTTCGAGCAGTACTTC.

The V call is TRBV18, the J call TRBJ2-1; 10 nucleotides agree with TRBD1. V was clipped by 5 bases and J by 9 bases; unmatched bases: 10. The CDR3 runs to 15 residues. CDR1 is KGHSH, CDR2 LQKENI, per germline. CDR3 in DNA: TGTGCCAGCTCAGCCGGGACAGGGGAAGGGGTTGAGCAGTTCTTC. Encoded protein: CASSAGTGEGVEQFF.

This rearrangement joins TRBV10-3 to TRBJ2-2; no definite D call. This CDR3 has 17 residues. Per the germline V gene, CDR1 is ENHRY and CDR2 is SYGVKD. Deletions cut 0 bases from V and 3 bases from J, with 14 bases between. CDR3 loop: CAISESTARMDTGELFF. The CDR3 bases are TGTGCCATCAGTGAGTCCACGGCACGCATGGACACCGGGGAGCTGTTTTTT.

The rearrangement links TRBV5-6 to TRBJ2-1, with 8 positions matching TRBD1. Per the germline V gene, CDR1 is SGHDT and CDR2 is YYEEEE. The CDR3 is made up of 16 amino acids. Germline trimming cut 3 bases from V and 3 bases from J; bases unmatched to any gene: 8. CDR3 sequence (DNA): TGTGCCAGCAGCTGGGGGACAGGTCAAGACTACAATGAGCAGTTCTTC. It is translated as CASSWGTGQDYNEQFF.

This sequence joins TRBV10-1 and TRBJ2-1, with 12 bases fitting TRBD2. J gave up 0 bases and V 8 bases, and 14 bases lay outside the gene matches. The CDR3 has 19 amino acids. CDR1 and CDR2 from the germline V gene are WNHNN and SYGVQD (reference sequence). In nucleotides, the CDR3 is TGCGCCAGCCCTCGTGGGACTAGCGGGTTCCTGAGCTCCTACAATGAGCAGTTCTTC. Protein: CASPRGTSGFLSSYNEQFF.

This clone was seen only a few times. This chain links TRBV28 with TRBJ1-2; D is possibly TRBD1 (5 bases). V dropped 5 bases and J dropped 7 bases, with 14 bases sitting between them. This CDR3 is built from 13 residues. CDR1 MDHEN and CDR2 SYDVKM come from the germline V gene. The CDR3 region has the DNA TGTGCCAGCAGTACCGATCAGGGAGTTGGCTACACCTTC. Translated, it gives CASSTDQGVGYTF.

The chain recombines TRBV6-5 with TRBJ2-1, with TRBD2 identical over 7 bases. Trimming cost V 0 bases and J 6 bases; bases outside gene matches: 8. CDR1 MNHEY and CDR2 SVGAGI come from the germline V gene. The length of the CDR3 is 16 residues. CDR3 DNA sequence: TGTGCCAGCAGTTACTCGTGGCGGGAGAAGAGCAATGAGCAGTTCTTC. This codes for CASSYSWREKSNEQFF.

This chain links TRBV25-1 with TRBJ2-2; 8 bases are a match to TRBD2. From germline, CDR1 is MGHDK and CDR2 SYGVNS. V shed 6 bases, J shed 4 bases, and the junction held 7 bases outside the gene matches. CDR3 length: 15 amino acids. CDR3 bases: TGTGCCAGCAGGGACCCGGGAGGGACCACCGGGGAGCTGTTTTTT. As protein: CASRDPGGTTGELFF.